The entry that follows covers one T cell receptor (beta chain) sequence. This sample was taken from a study of T cell changes during pregnancy in multiple sclerosis. Clones were sequenced by immunoSEQ multiplex PCR, and TCRdb holds only the in-frame ones, with some missing. The data contain 60,000 or so clones, roughly nine tenths of them singletons. V was cut by 5 bases and J by 0 bases, with 7 bases left in between. The CDR3 contains 13 residues. CDR1 and CDR2 from the germline V gene are MNHEY and SVGAGI. This TCR was recovered from a female donor in good health, enrolled as a control in a pregnancy study. This chain uses TRBV6-5 with TRBJ1-1, with D hard to call. The source was CD4+ T cells from peripheral blood mononuclear cells, collected after pregnancy. DNA for the CDR3: TGTGCCAGCAGTACGGGGATGAACACTGAAGCTTTCTTT. Translated, it gives CASSTGMNTEAFF.